Listed below are T cell receptor beta chains from one sample, sequenced in a study of Ad26.COV2.S vaccination and SARS-CoV-2 variants. Assay: immunoSEQ multiplex PCR; the TCRdb copy retains only in-frame clones and omits some. Of about 390,000 clones in the sample, approximately 90% are singletons; the top ten hold around 1.8%. Source: peripheral blood, taken in a trial of Ad26.COV2.S vaccine versus placebo. Receptor source: a person aged 18-65 years who received the Ad26.COV2.S COVID-19 vaccine or a placebo. The CDR3 runs from the conserved cysteine through the conserved F or W. Clone sizes are given selectively: once, few, many, or a class where the clone is expanded.

v_call	clone_size	j_call	cdr3_aa
TRBV7-9	once	TRBJ1-1	CASSFYRGTDTEAFF
TRBV3-1/TRBV3-2	NA	TRBJ1-1	CASSPETLVGGMNTEAFF
TRBV7-7	NA	TRBJ2-7	CASSSDRGFHEQYF
TRBV15	NA	TRBJ2-1	CATSNSGQGFF
TRBV28	many	TRBJ1-3	CASSDRGNAIYF
TRBV6-5	NA	TRBJ1-2	CASSYSRGLPNYGYTF
TRBV19	NA	TRBJ2-1	CASIGRDRRNNEQFF
TRBV29-1	once	TRBJ1-2	CSVGGGRANYGYTF
TRBV18	NA	TRBJ2-7	CASSTNRVPPSYEQYF
TRBV4-1	NA	TRBJ2-5	CASSQVKGALAAQYF
TRBV9	NA	TRBJ1-2	CASSPRSGTGAFGYTF
TRBV30	NA	TRBJ2-2	CALANTGELFF
TRBV11-2	NA	TRBJ1-5	CASSLVGGVGGQPQHF
TRBV19	NA	TRBJ1-5	CATAGGDSQPQHF
TRBV14	NA	TRBJ2-7	CASSQRWSIRTGITYEQYF
TRBV28	NA	TRBJ1-5	CASSLTWGQGKFIVDRNQPQHF
TRBV11-2	NA	TRBJ1-5	CASSLDPDQPQHF
TRBV14	few	TRBJ2-5	CASSLGEGRRQETQYF
TRBV19	NA	TRBJ1-3	CASRLPTARDTIYF
TRBV4-3	NA	TRBJ1-5	CASSQDRGQGQPQHF
TRBV6-5	NA	TRBJ2-2	CASSFFFGGADGELFF
TRBV28	NA	TRBJ2-7	CASSFSAEQYF
TRBV19	NA	TRBJ2-7	CASSPTRKGGAYEQYF
TRBV7-2	NA	TRBJ1-4	CASSGRGANEKLFF
TRBV5-1	NA	TRBJ1-2	CASSLDVGSYGYTF
TRBV21-1	NA	TRBJ2-2	CASLQRTGELFF
TRBV6-5	NA	TRBJ1-6	CASSSVWQGYNSPLHF
TRBV4-3	NA	TRBJ2-7	CASSQDPGEAYEQYF
TRBV7-2	NA	TRBJ1-4	CASSLRSRGGLNEKLFF
TRBV7-9	few	TRBJ2-7	CASSSNPRTSGVFSYEQYF
TRBV7-2	NA	TRBJ2-1	CASSLDPGRVGEQFF
TRBV15	NA	TRBJ1-3	CATSPRTGRLDTIYF
TRBV3-1/TRBV3-2	NA	TRBJ1-4	CASSHTENEKLFF
TRBV18	NA	TRBJ1-1	CASSLTGTGGPDTEAFF
TRBV3-1/TRBV3-2	once	TRBJ2-6	CASSQDLSGLTGANVLTF
TRBV7-2	NA	TRBJ1-1	CASTWGDVNTEAFF
TRBV7-9	NA	TRBJ2-5	CASSLSRTSVETQYF
TRBV7-6	NA	TRBJ2-7	CASSLDYRGSSSYEQYF
TRBV7-2	NA	TRBJ2-5	CASSLIIGTQYF
TRBV5-1	NA	TRBJ2-1	CASSVTGNEQFF
TRBV9	once	TRBJ2-7	CASSMAGSSYEQYF
TRBV5-4	NA	TRBJ2-1	CASSGGRDRGSNEQFF